This T cell receptor (beta chain) was obtained from a study of blood T cells in healthy people across ages. Using a J-beta primer mix together with a sample-barcoded 5' primer, a second PCR was run for about 7 to 12 cycles. TCRdb called the 5' RACE reads again in MiXCR, with one record for every CDR3 protein. This sample has approximately 290,000 distinct CDR3 sequences, with roughly 26% found just once. Germline CDR1 and CDR2: DFQATT and SNEGSKA (reference sequence). This CDR3 contains 13 residues. Between the trimmed V and J ends, which lost 0 bases and 4 bases, there was a span of 9 bases. The J gene is TRBJ1-2, the V gene TRBV20-1, with D unresolved. The specimen sequenced was blood. The clonotype comes from a woman aged 70-85 years in good health. The CDR3 is CSARDRTGYGYTF. The CDR3 DNA sequence: TGCAGTGCTAGAGATCGTACCGGCTATGGCTACACCTTC.